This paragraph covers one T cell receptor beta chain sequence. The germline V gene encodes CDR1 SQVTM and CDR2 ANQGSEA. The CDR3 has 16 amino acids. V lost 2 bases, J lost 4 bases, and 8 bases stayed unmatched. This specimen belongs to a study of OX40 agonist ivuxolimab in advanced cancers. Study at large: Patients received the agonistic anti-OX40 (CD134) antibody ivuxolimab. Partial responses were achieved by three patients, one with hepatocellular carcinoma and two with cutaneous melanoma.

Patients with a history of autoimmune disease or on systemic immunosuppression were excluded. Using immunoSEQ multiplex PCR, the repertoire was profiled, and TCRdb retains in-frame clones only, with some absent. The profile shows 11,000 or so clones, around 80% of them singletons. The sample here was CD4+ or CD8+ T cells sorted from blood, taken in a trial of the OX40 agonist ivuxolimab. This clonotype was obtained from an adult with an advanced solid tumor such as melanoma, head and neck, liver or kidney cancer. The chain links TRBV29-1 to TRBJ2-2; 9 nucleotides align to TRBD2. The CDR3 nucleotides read TGCAGCGTTGAAAGCGCGCCGGGACTAGCCACCGGGGAGCTGTTTTTT. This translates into CSVESAPGLATGELFF.